This T cell receptor beta chain is drawn from a study of control samples from healthy donors and cancer patients (dated by TCRdb to 2018 to 2021). To prepare the library, the immunoSEQ multiplex PCR assay was applied. Entries here come from immuneACCESS through TCRdb and include only in-frame sequences with V and J called. Some clones fail to appear in such tables; in the studies checked, an unresolved V gene covers under half of the shortfall, and the cause of the remainder is unknown. The table for this sample lists about 210,000 clones. Clones ranked in the top ten supply less than 2.5% of the sample. Worth noting for this clone: The specificity of this receptor is unknown.

The junction carries 10 bases between V and J, which are trimmed by 5 bases and 5 bases respectively. The CDR3 holds 13 amino acids from the cysteine to the phenylalanine. The retained sequence is limited to the CDR3, 39 bases, with the frame set at the first base. The germline V gene encodes CDR1 SGHAT and CDR2 FQNNGV. The sequence links TRBV11-2 to TRBJ2-1; no D gene is confidently identified. The source of this sequence is a woman in her twenties or thirties in good health. What was sequenced was blood. The CDR3 region reads CASSVDPDNEQFF. The base sequence is TGTGCCAGCAGCGTCGACCCGGACAATGAGCAGTTCTTC.